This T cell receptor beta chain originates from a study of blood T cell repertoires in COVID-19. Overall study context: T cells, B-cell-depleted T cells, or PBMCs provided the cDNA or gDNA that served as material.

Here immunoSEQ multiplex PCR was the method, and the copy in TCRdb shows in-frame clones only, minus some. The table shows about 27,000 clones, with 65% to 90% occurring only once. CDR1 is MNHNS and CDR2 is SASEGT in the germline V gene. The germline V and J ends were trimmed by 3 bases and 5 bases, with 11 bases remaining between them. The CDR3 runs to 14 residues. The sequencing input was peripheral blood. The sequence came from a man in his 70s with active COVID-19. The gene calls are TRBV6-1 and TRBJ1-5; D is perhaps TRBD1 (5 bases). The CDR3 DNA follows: TGTGCCAGCAGTGACAGGGTTAGTTATCAGCCCCAGCATTTT. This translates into CASSDRVSYQPQHF.